Sequencing of this T cell receptor (beta chain) was carried out in a study of monozygotic twins with inflammatory bowel disease. Study results and limitations: Part of the variability in patient repertoires may have come from differing immunosuppressive treatments. The authors could not tell different T cell subtypes apart.

A 6-nucleotide sample barcode was carried by the UMIs, which template switching added. TCRdb re-called the 5' RACE reads and gives one entry per CDR3 protein, without DNA. This table holds around 150,000 distinct CDR3 sequences. Looked up from germline, CDR1 is SNHLY and CDR2 is FYNNEI. This CDR3 is built from 14 residues. With regard to this clonotype: Its antigen is not known.

This TCR came from a human donor with ulcerative colitis or Crohn's disease, or a healthy co-twin of an affected twin (not recorded which). The chain is built from TRBV2 and TRBJ1-5; TCRdb gives TRBD1 as the D gene, but with no DNA this cannot be confirmed. The sequenced material came from blood. CDR3 sequence: CASNTGTGIQPQHF.